The present T cell receptor beta chain was sequenced within a study of CD8 T cells in ankylosing spondylitis. Study-level findings and limits: The clones that were linked to disease were reported to be significantly enriched in matched synovial fluid samples from ankylosing spondylitis patients. Disease-linked clones, CD8+, were relatively rare in peripheral blood. Seemingly characteristic of ankylosing spondylitis blood was a TCR beta motif consisting of about 8 highly homologous variants.

Germline CDR1 MNHEY, CDR2 SVGEGT. The CDR3 runs 14 residues. The V end was cut by 5 bases, the J end by 9 bases, with 17 bases between. With molecular barcodes, quantitative 5'-RACE was used to make the TCR beta libraries. Each CDR3 protein gets one entry after TCRdb re-called the 5' RACE reads with MiXCR. The table records around 300,000 distinct CDR3 sequences, about a fifth of them present only once. This clonotype was picked up a small number of times. What it recognizes is unknown. This chain connects TRBV6-2 or TRBV6-3 to TRBJ2-1; no definite D call. The sequencing sample was made of blood, either unsorted or a sorted T cell fraction (not recorded which). The TCR was taken from a female donor with ankylosing spondylitis or in good health (not recorded which). For the CDR3, the DNA is TGTGCCAGCAGTCCTCTGACGGGCGGCGGTGAGCAGTTCTTC. It is translated as CASSPLTGGGEQFF.